The source of this T cell receptor (beta chain) is a study of blood T cell repertoires in COVID-19 (dated by TCRdb to the early 2020s). For context, the study as a whole: The collaborator samples originated in the United States, Italy and Spain and spanned the acute and convalescent phases of COVID-19. The material from the prospective study consisted of cDNA or gDNA derived from T cells, B-cell-depleted T cells, or PBMCs. Subjects who had been exposed to COVID-19, were actively infected with it, or had recovered from it provided the deeply sampled blood TCRbeta repertoires that made up the dataset. The repertoires were released in a freely available public database intended as a resource for research on the immune response to SARS-CoV-2. The samples were drawn from two sources: the first 160 participants of the ongoing ImmuneRACE study, and some 1,300 subjects contributed by 6 global collaborators. A de-identified subject ID, COVID-19 status, age in years and sex were almost always included in the sample metadata. Where HLA class I and class II types were available, the types were taken from metadata supplied by the sample provider, not from assay-based typing.

Collaborating institutions collected whole blood in K2EDTA tubes following their own protocols. For TCRbeta analysis, collaborators shipped samples in one of three forms: frozen whole blood, isolated PBMCs, or DNA extracted from either of those sample types. With regard to this clone: The antigen it binds to is not known. Base qualities are not provided; no much larger clone lies one nucleotide away.

CDR1 SGDLS and CDR2 YYNGEE were looked up in the germline V gene. From its cysteine to its phenylalanine, the CDR3 spans 15 amino acids. Only the CDR3 part of the read is kept: 45 bases, read in frame from the first base. The germline V and J ends show losses of 3 bases and 5 bases respectively, and no gene match explains 8 bases of the junction. TCRbeta CDR3 regions were amplified from genomic DNA by means of the immunoSEQ Assay, a bias-controlled multiplex PCR. The original pipeline was this. Nucleated cell counts per sample were estimated from amplification of reference gene primers within the assay. To quantify the absolute abundance of each unique TCRbeta CDR3 rearrangement, sequence reads were collapsed and filtered. Productive Simpson clonality was computed per sample as the square root of Simpson's diversity index over productive rearrangements. Imported from immuneACCESS, the table was reduced by TCRdb to in-frame sequences with V and J called. These copies leave out some clones; in studies compared against another copy, an unresolved V gene accounts for under half, and the cause of the remainder is not known. For V, J and clone size, that table is used; D and trimming come from the DNA. The sample includes approximately 10,000 clones, with 82% observed a single time. Of the sample, around a fifth falls within the top ten clones.

General conclusions and limits of the study: The quantity of clinical and demographic metadata differed by source and by participant and was supplied without curation.

The sequence derives from a human donor in a cohort sampled during active COVID-19. Recombination linked TRBV9 to TRBJ2-5, with 9 bases matching TRBD2. Sample: peripheral blood. The encoded CDR3 is CASSGGAGGPETQYF. DNA sequence: TGTGCCAGCAGCGGAGGGGCGGGGGGGCCCGAGACCCAGTACTTC.